Sequencing of this TCR beta chain was carried out in a study of cytomegalovirus exposure and HLA in healthy donors. With 60 Vbeta and 13 Jbeta primers, the PCR was carried out. Using immunoSEQ multiplex PCR, the repertoire was profiled, and TCRdb retains in-frame clones only, with some absent. The sample contains 85,000 to 95,000 clones, 74% of which appear only once. This CDR3 comprises 14 residues. Unmatched junction bases numbered 7, after V lost 6 bases and J lost 4 bases. CDR1 is MNHEY and CDR2 is SVGAGI in the germline V gene. V and J are TRBV6-5 and TRBJ1-2; 8 nucleotides match TRBD1. The sequencing input was PBMCs. The receptor's source is a man aged 25-40 years in good health and CMV-seropositive. This chain's CDR3 is CASSPDRERYGYTF. CDR3 nucleotide sequence: TGTGCCAGCAGCCCGGACAGGGAGCGCTATGGCTACACCTTC.